One and the same sample provided the 30 T cell receptor beta chains below, sequenced in a study of T cell changes during pregnancy in multiple sclerosis. Only in-frame clones appear in the TCRdb table, and some are missing; sequencing was by immunoSEQ multiplex PCR. Of tens of thousands of clones listed, 88% are singletons. The sequences come from peripheral blood, collected in the first trimester of pregnancy. The receptor set was obtained from a female donor with multiple sclerosis, enrolled in a pregnancy study.

CDR3 in amino acids: CASNALRGTGNTEAFF. The CDR3, as DNA: TGTGCCAGCAATGCCCTGAGGGGGACAGGGAACACTGAAGCTTTCTTT. V usage is TRBV28 and J usage is TRBJ1-1, with 8 bases fitting TRBD1. This CDR3 is 16 amino acids long. Per germline, CDR1 MDHEN and CDR2 SYDVKM. With 7 bases clipped from V and 1 base from J, the junction kept 11 bases outside the gene matches.

This chain joins TRBV6-5 and TRBJ2-3; 7 bases fit TRBD1. V was clipped by 5 bases and J by 0 bases; unmatched bases: 5. In germline, CDR1 is MNHEY, CDR2 SVGAGI. The CDR3 loop spans 15 amino acids. The CDR3, as DNA: TGTGCCAGCAGTCTACAGGGGCTTAGCACAGATACGCAGTATTTT. Translating gives CASSLQGLSTDTQYF.

The V gene is TRBV11-3, the J gene TRBJ2-4; 14 positions agree with TRBD2. V lost 4 bases, J lost 11 bases, and 7 bases stayed unmatched. Germline V lookup: CDR1 SGHNT, CDR2 YENEEA. CDR3 length: 15 amino acids. This CDR3 reads CASSSGTSGSSVQYF. The CDR3 DNA reads TGTGCCAGCAGCTCGGGGACTAGCGGGAGCAGCGTTCAGTACTTC.

The chain has TRBV6-1 and TRBJ2-2; D is unclear. The V gene's germline CDR1 is MNHNS and CDR2 SASEGT. This CDR3 comprises 16 residues. Trimming removed 0 bases at V and 5 bases at J, with 13 bases between. Written as DNA, the CDR3 is TGTGCCAGCAGTGAAGCGGTGGGCAGAATAACCGGGGAGCTGTTTTTT. Translating it yields CASSEAVGRITGELFF.

The J gene is TRBJ1-2, the V gene TRBV28; D not certain. CDR1 and CDR2 (germline): MDHEN, SYDVKM. The CDR3 covers 13 residues. Deletions cut 2 bases from V and 8 bases from J, with 12 bases between. CDR3 in amino acids: CASSLTEIEGYTF. The CDR3 DNA sequence: TGTGCCAGCAGTTTAACAGAGATTGAGGGCTACACCTTC.

The genes are TRBV7-2 and TRBJ2-2; 7 bases align to TRBD1. Germline-derived CDR1 and CDR2 are SGHTA and FQGNSA. This CDR3 region has 15 residues. V gave up 4 bases and J gave up 3 bases; unmatched junction bases: 5. The DNA for the CDR3 is TGTGCCAGCAGCTCCACAGGGGTGGACACCGGGGAGCTGTTTTTT. This sequence encodes CASSSTGVDTGELFF.

J is TRBJ2-1 and V is TRBV6-1; 8 bases line up with TRBD1. This CDR3 region has 15 residues. The germline V gene encodes CDR1 MNHNS and CDR2 SASEGT. With V trimmed by 6 bases and J by 6 bases, 10 bases remained unmatched. As DNA, the CDR3 is TGTGCCAGCAGAGCACCGGGACAGGTCGCCAATGAGCAGTTCTTC. Amino acid sequence: CASRAPGQVANEQFF.

The genes are TRBV2 and TRBJ1-3; D ambiguous. The CDR3 is made up of 12 amino acids. Germline CDR1 and CDR2: SNHLY and FYNNEI. V was pared by 4 bases and J by 6 bases, with 7 bases between. The CDR3 loop is CASSAPVNTIYF. The CDR3 bases are TGTGCCAGCAGTGCCCCCGTAAACACCATATATTTT.

The rearrangement links TRBV2 to TRBJ2-1; the D gene is possibly TRBD2 (6 bases). Trimming took off 1 base at V and 2 bases at J, with 12 bases between the two ends. CDR3 length: 16 amino acids. The V gene's germline CDR1 is SNHLY and CDR2 FYNNEI. Here the CDR3 DNA reads TGTGCCAGCAGTGAAGGGCCTAGCGCCACCTACAATGAGCAGTTCTTC. Protein: CASSEGPSATYNEQFF.

The chain links TRBV10-3 to TRBJ2-1; TRBD1 is a possible D gene (6 bases). V was clipped by 8 bases and J by 1 base, with 12 bases between them. The CDR3 sequence is 14 residues long. From germline, CDR1 is ENHRY and CDR2 SYGVKD. CDR3 in DNA: TGTGCCATCGCGGTCGGGACATCCTACAATGAGCAGTTCTTC. This translates into CAIAVGTSYNEQFF.

The chain is built from TRBV27 and TRBJ2-3; possibly TRBD1 for D (5 bases). Germline CDR1 MNHEY, CDR2 SMNVEV (reference sequence). The V end was cut by 6 bases, the J end by 6 bases, with 19 bases between. The CDR3 totals 15 residues. The CDR3 loop is CASRYLKGVPDTQYF. The DNA for the CDR3 is TGTGCCAGCAGGTACCTCAAAGGGGTCCCTGATACGCAGTATTTT.

V gene TRBV5-1 combines with J gene TRBJ2-2; 13 nucleotides match TRBD2. Per the germline V gene, CDR1 is SGHRS and CDR2 is YFSETQ. V was pared by 5 bases and J by 4 bases, with 8 bases of the junction left unmatched. The CDR3 is 17 amino acids. The CDR3 DNA follows: TGCGCCAGCAGTCGGACTAGCGGGAGCCCCCCCACCGGGGAGCTGTTTTTT. Protein sequence: CASSRTSGSPPTGELFF.

The chain carries TRBV7-2 and TRBJ2-7, with 9 nucleotides matching TRBD1. Trimming took 6 bases from V and 2 from J; bases not matched to a gene: 2. CDR1 SGHTA and CDR2 FQGNSA come from the germline V gene. The CDR3 is 13 amino acids. The DNA of the CDR3 is TGTGCCAGCAGGGGGACAGGGACCTACGAGCAGTACTTC. This gives the protein CASRGTGTYEQYF.

The rearrangement joins TRBV18 to TRBJ2-2; no reliable D call. CDR3 size: 16 residues. Trimming cost V 3 bases and J 0 bases, with 11 bases left between them. CDR1 and CDR2 from the germline V gene are KGHSH and LQKENI. The CDR3 spells CASSPDTMSNTGELFF. CDR3 DNA sequence: TGTGCCAGCTCACCTGATACTATGTCGAACACCGGGGAGCTGTTTTTT.

The chain recombines TRBV7-9 with TRBJ1-2; 12 positions agree with TRBD1. V shed 3 bases and J 8 bases; nucleotides not matched to a gene: 10. This CDR3 comprises 16 residues. CDR1 and CDR2 (germline): SEHNR, FQNEAQ (reference sequence). The CDR3 protein is CASSLGTGGAFYGYTF. In DNA form, the CDR3 reads TGTGCCAGCAGCTTGGGGACAGGGGGCGCGTTCTACGGCTACACCTTC.

The chain combines TRBV5-6 with TRBJ2-6, with D maybe TRBD2 (6 bases). Germline-derived CDR1 and CDR2 are SGHDT and YYEEEE. V lost 2 bases to trimming and J lost 0 bases, with 9 bases between them. The CDR3 consists of 16 residues. The CDR3 nucleotides are TGTGCCAGCAGCTTAGACGGGAGCTCTGGGGCCAACGTCCTGACTTTC. Its translation is CASSLDGSSGANVLTF.

This clone was observed a single time. The chain uses TRBV7-9 and TRBJ2-5; 10 nucleotides line up with TRBD2. V lost 5 bases to trimming and J lost 5 bases; unmatched junction nucleotides: 8. This CDR3 is 15 amino acids long. The germline gives CDR1 SEHNR, CDR2 FQNEAQ (reference sequence). This CDR3 reads CASSQIAGGWETQYF. CDR3 coding DNA: TGTGCCAGCAGCCAAATAGCGGGAGGATGGGAGACCCAGTACTTC.

The chain has TRBV30 and TRBJ1-2; tentatively, D is TRBD1 (6 bases). Trimming stripped 0 bases from V and 7 bases from J, with 9 bases between. The germline V gene has CDR1 GTSNPN and CDR2 SVGIG (reference sequence). CDR3 length: 12 amino acids. The CDR3 sequence: CAWSVTGPGYTF. The CDR3 nucleotides read TGTGCCTGGAGTGTTACAGGGCCTGGCTACACCTTC.

The chain joins TRBV27 to TRBJ2-7, with a weak D call TRBD1 (5 bases). Trimming removed 3 bases at V and 0 bases at J, with 9 bases between. The CDR3 contains 14 residues. From germline, CDR1 is MNHEY and CDR2 SMNVEV (reference sequence). The CDR3 loop is CASSFQGSSYEQYF. CDR3 nucleotides: TGTGCCAGCAGTTTCCAGGGTAGCTCCTACGAGCAGTACTTC.

This chain joins TRBV11-1 and TRBJ1-1, with D perhaps matching TRBD1 (5 bases). From germline, CDR1 is SGHAT and CDR2 FQDESV (reference sequence). The CDR3 runs 13 residues. With 7 bases removed from V and 4 bases from J, the gap between germline ends came to 13 bases. CDR3: CASTLPGITEAFF. Here the CDR3 DNA reads TGTGCCAGCACCCTACCAGGGATCACTGAAGCTTTCTTT.

This clone was detected once. The chain has TRBV28 and TRBJ2-7, with 7 bases identical to TRBD1. The germline V gene encodes CDR1 MDHEN and CDR2 SYDVKM. The V segment lost 4 bases and the J segment 1 base; nucleotides outside the gene matches: 7. The CDR3 is 15 residues long. For the CDR3, the DNA is TGTGCCAGCAGTTCCCAAGCACAGGGGTCCTACGAGCAGTACTTC. It specifies CASSSQAQGSYEQYF.

This chain joins TRBV7-9 and TRBJ2-7; a weak D match, TRBD1 (6 bases). V lost 3 bases to trimming and J lost 0 bases, with 15 bases between them. This CDR3 contains 16 residues. The germline V gene encodes CDR1 SEHNR and CDR2 FQNEAQ (reference sequence). In DNA, the CDR3 is TGTGCCAGCAGCTTTTCTGACAGGAAAAACTCCTACGAGCAGTACTTC. Translation gives CASSFSDRKNSYEQYF.

CDR3 protein: CASSPLTGQGVYEQYF. The CDR3 DNA sequence: TGTGCCAGCTCACCTCTAACTGGACAGGGGGTCTACGAGCAGTACTTC. The V and J genes are TRBV18 and TRBJ2-7; 10 bases are a match to TRBD1. The V and J ends lost 3 bases and 3 bases, in that order; junction bases with no gene match: 8. The CDR3 length is 16 residues. CDR1 is KGHSH and CDR2 is LQKENI in the germline V gene.

The gene calls are TRBV6-4 and TRBJ2-1; D is unclear. The CDR3 loop spans 15 amino acids. The germline V gene encodes CDR1 MRHNA and CDR2 SNTAGT. V gave up 0 bases and J gave up 2 bases, with 8 bases separating them. Here the CDR3 reads CASSDSGGPYNEQFF. The CDR3 nucleotides read TGTGCCAGCAGTGACTCCGGCGGCCCCTACAATGAGCAGTTCTTC.

The chain joins TRBV11-3 to TRBJ1-2, with 9 bases matching TRBD1. From germline, CDR1 is SGHNT and CDR2 YENEEA. The CDR3 extends over 18 amino acids. With V trimmed by 0 bases and J by 0 bases, 8 bases remained unmatched. CDR3 sequence: CASSLERLGQGTNYGYTF. The DNA of the CDR3 is TGTGCCAGCAGCTTAGAACGACTAGGACAGGGGACTAACTATGGCTACACCTTC.

The chain employs TRBV11-2 and TRBJ1-5, with D hard to call. V was trimmed by 1 base and J by 5 bases, leaving 9 bases between them. The CDR3 totals 14 residues. Germline CDR1 SGHAT, CDR2 FQNNGV. This CDR3 reads CASSLVGEHQPQHF. The CDR3 DNA sequence: TGTGCCAGCAGCTTAGTCGGGGAACATCAGCCCCAGCATTTT.

The chain is built from TRBV7-2 and TRBJ1-2, with 7 bases matching TRBD1. CDR1 SGHTA and CDR2 FQGNSA come from the germline V gene. The CDR3 has 12 residues. V lost 3 bases and J lost 8; bases outside the gene matches: 3. CDR3 DNA sequence: TGTGCCAGCAGCTTTACAGGGGTCGGCTACACCTTC. It yields the protein CASSFTGVGYTF.

DNA of the CDR3: TGTGCCAGTAGTTTATCCGGACTAGCGGGTACCTACGAGCAGTACTTC. Its protein is CASSLSGLAGTYEQYF. The chain joins TRBV19 to TRBJ2-7; 11 bases are shared with TRBD2. This CDR3 contains 16 residues. Germline V CDR1 and CDR2: LNHDA, SQIVND (reference sequence). The junction had 8 bases not matched to a gene; V was cut back by 5 bases and J by 2 bases. The whole variable domain, remainder taken from reference TRBV19 and TRBJ2-7, is DGGITQSPKYLFRKEGQNVTLSCEQNLNHDAMYWYRQDPGQGLRLIYYSQIVNDFQKGDIAEGYSVSREKKESFPLTVTSAQKNPTAFYLCASSLSGLAGTYEQYFGPGTRLTVT.

This chain joins TRBV5-6 and TRBJ2-7, with 14 bases lining up with TRBD2. After removal of 4 bases from V and 2 bases from J, the junction contained 2 bases not matched to a gene. This CDR3 contains 15 residues. Germline V gene data show CDR1 as SGHDT and CDR2 as YYEEEE. CDR3 bases: TGTGCCAGCAGCGGGGGACTAGCGGGAGCCTACGAGCAGTACTTC. Translation: CASSGGLAGAYEQYF.

This clone has just a few counts. This chain connects TRBV10-1 to TRBJ2-7; 8 nucleotides align to TRBD2. Germline V gene sequence: CDR1 WNHNN, CDR2 SYGVQD (reference sequence). After removal of 9 bases from V and 5 bases from J, the junction contained 6 bases not matched to a gene. The CDR3 has 12 residues. The CDR3 reads CASTGRAHEQYF. CDR3 nucleotides: TGCGCCAGTACCGGGAGGGCCCACGAGCAGTACTTC.